Shown below are 10 T cell receptor beta chains from a single sample sequenced in a study of blood T cell repertoires in COVID-19. Generated by immunoSEQ multiplex PCR, the TCRdb table keeps only in-frame clones and is missing some. The top ten hold 10% to 15% of the sample, which has 100,000 to 120,000 clones, 85% seen once. Specimen: peripheral blood. The receptors shown here come from a human donor in a cohort sampled during active COVID-19.

This sequence joins TRBV6-5 and TRBJ1-5; no definite D call. The germline gives CDR1 MNHEY, CDR2 SVGAGI. CDR3 length: 15 residues. V lost 5 bases and J 2 bases, leaving 13 bases between the germline ends. This CDR3 reads CASSLQRGGNQPQHF. In DNA, the CDR3 is TGTGCCAGCAGTCTACAGCGGGGTGGCAATCAGCCCCAGCATTTT.

The chain's CDR3 is CASTPGGPYEQYF. The CDR3 DNA is TGTGCCAGCACTCCGGGAGGGCCTTACGAGCAGTACTTC. The chain combines TRBV28 with TRBJ2-7, with 8 bases fitting TRBD2. This CDR3 has 13 residues. Germline CDR1 reads MDHEN; CDR2 reads SYDVKM. Trimming cost V 7 bases and J 4 bases; bases outside gene matches: 6.

V and J are TRBV29-1 and TRBJ2-1; 8 nucleotides line up with TRBD1. From germline, CDR1 is SQVTM and CDR2 ANQGSEA. The CDR3 runs to 12 residues. J gave up 7 bases and V 7 bases, and 6 bases lay outside the gene matches. The CDR3 bases are TGCAGCGGGGGACAGGTTCGGAATGAGCAGTTCTTC. It is translated as CSGGQVRNEQFF.

The chain employs TRBV29-1 and TRBJ1-1, with D maybe TRBD1 (6 bases). V was cut by 1 base and J by 1 base, with 13 bases left in between. The germline V gene has CDR1 SQVTM and CDR2 ANQGSEA. The CDR3 totals 15 residues. In DNA, the CDR3 is TGCAGCGTTGAAGTCCCCGGACAGAGGAACACTGAAGCTTTCTTT. It specifies CSVEVPGQRNTEAFF.

This chain links TRBV5-4 with TRBJ2-2; 9 nucleotides agree with TRBD1. Germline assignment: CDR1 SGHNT and CDR2 YYREEE (reference sequence). This CDR3 is 14 amino acids long. The trim removed 4 bases at V and 6 bases at J, leaving 4 bases unmatched. The DNA for the CDR3 is TGTGCCAGCAGCAAGGACAGGGGCGCCGGGGAGCTGTTTTTT. Its translation: CASSKDRGAGELFF.

The chain employs TRBV6-5 and TRBJ1-1; D gene ambiguous. The V end lost 0 bases, the J end lost 0 bases, and 5 bases lay between the germline ends. This CDR3 has 14 amino acids. Germline CDR1 is MNHEY and CDR2 is SVGAGI. The CDR3 protein is CASSYSTVNTEAFF. CDR3 sequence (DNA): TGTGCCAGCAGTTACTCAACTGTGAACACTGAAGCTTTCTTT.

The gene calls are TRBV18 and TRBJ2-1; D may be TRBD1 (5 bases). The ends were cut back, 4 bases at V and 0 bases at J, with 10 bases in the middle. The CDR3 is 15 residues long. Germline lookup yields CDR1 KGHSH and CDR2 LQKENI. CDR3 region: CASSQTGGSYNEQFF. CDR3 DNA sequence: TGTGCCAGCTCACAAACAGGTGGCTCCTACAATGAGCAGTTCTTC.

V gene TRBV2 combines with J gene TRBJ2-7, with a possible D match to TRBD1 (6 bases). Per germline, CDR1 SNHLY and CDR2 FYNNEI. The CDR3 has 16 amino acids. V was pared by 6 bases and J by 0 bases, with 18 bases between. CDR3 sequence: CASRGRQGLSSYEQYF. The CDR3 bases are TGTGCCAGCAGGGGCCGCCAGGGGCTTTCCTCCTACGAGCAGTACTTC.

The V and J genes are TRBV20-1 and TRBJ1-2; no definite D call. The CDR3 is 11 residues long. In germline, CDR1 is DFQATT, CDR2 SNEGSKA (reference sequence). Between the trimmed V and J ends, which lost 0 bases and 8 bases, there was a span of 7 bases. CDR3 sequence: CSARDWRGYTF. For the CDR3, the DNA is TGCAGTGCTAGAGATTGGAGGGGCTACACCTTC.

The rearrangement links TRBV5-6 to TRBJ2-7; 7 bases fit TRBD2. The CDR3 contains 15 residues. Per the germline V gene, CDR1 is SGHDT and CDR2 is YYEEEE. V lost 0 bases to trimming and J lost 5 bases; unmatched junction nucleotides: 8. The CDR3 reads CASSLGGGSGHEQYF. The CDR3, as DNA: TGTGCCAGCAGCTTGGGCGGGGGTTCAGGCCACGAGCAGTACTTC.